The 24 T cell receptor beta chains below all came from one sample that was sequenced in a study of T-cell reconstitution after alpha-beta-depleted transplantation in children. TCRbeta library preparation incorporated unique molecular identifiers. TCRdb reprocessed the PCR reads with MiXCR, giving one entry per CDR3 protein. The sample includes approximately 400,000 distinct CDR3 sequences, approximately 10% of them seen just once. The sample consisted of PBMCs from the stem cell graft donor, taken from the stem cell graft. These receptors were obtained from a human donor who donated a stem cell graft to a child with acute myeloid leukemia.

The chain joins TRBV20-1 to TRBJ2-1; a possible D gene is TRBD2 (5 bases). The ends were cut back, 6 bases at V and 8 bases at J, with 14 bases in the middle. Per the germline V gene, CDR1 is DFQATT and CDR2 is SNEGSKA (reference sequence). This CDR3 comprises 12 residues. The CDR3 loop reads CSAGRTSHEQFF. The CDR3 DNA sequence: TGCAGTGCAGGCAGGACTTCTCATGAGCAGTTCTTC.

The chain is built from TRBV20-1 and TRBJ2-3; TRBD2 aligns across 10 bases. With 3 bases clipped from V and 1 base from J, the junction kept 13 bases outside the gene matches. Germline CDR1 DFQATT, CDR2 SNEGSKA (reference sequence). This CDR3 has 18 residues. CDR3 sequence reads: CSARSPSGRAGGTDTQYF. CDR3 nucleotides: TGCAGTGCTAGGTCCCCCAGCGGGAGGGCCGGGGGCACAGATACGCAGTATTTT.

This clonotype appeared a few times. This chain joins TRBV7-9 and TRBJ1-3; 7 bases are shared with TRBD1. Trimming cost V 5 bases and J 1 base; bases outside gene matches: 8. This CDR3 contains 16 residues. CDR1 is SEHNR, CDR2 FQNEAQ, per germline (reference sequence). The CDR3 DNA sequence: TGTGCCAGCAGCACACCAGACAGGGAATCTGGAAACACCATATATTTT. As protein: CASSTPDRESGNTIYF.

This chain connects TRBV4-3 to TRBJ2-7; 9 nucleotides match TRBD1. Germline V gene sequence: CDR1 LGHNA, CDR2 YSLEER. The V and J ends lost 4 bases and 3 bases, in that order; junction bases with no gene match: 10. The CDR3 sequence is 16 residues long. CDR3 in amino acids: CASSRYLAGQGYEQYF. The CDR3 coding sequence is TGCGCCAGCAGCCGATACCTCGCGGGACAGGGCTACGAGCAGTACTTC.

This clonotype was seen at least ten times. The rearrangement joins TRBV27 to TRBJ2-2, with a possible D match to TRBD1 (5 bases). The germline CDR1 and CDR2 sequences are MNHEY and SMNVEV (reference sequence). Deletions cut 5 bases from V and 8 bases from J, with 15 bases between. The CDR3 is 14 residues long. The CDR3 DNA follows: TGTGCCAGCAGTCCCCGACAGAATCGAGGGGAGCTGTTTTTT. It codes for CASSPRQNRGELFF.

Only a few counts were recorded for this clonotype. The chain employs TRBV11-2 and TRBJ2-1; TRBD2 matches 9 bases. The V gene's germline CDR1 is SGHAT and CDR2 FQNNGV. Unmatched junction bases numbered 5, after V lost 2 bases and J lost 6 bases. This CDR3 contains 15 residues. This chain's CDR3 is CASSLRRGGRNEQFF. DNA of the CDR3: TGTGCCAGCAGCTTACGGCGGGGGGGCCGCAATGAGCAGTTCTTC.

The chain couples TRBV29-1 to TRBJ2-1; D is possibly TRBD1 or TRBD2 (5 bases each). From germline, CDR1 is SQVTM and CDR2 ANQGSEA. The CDR3 runs to 12 residues. Trimming stripped 7 bases from V and 6 bases from J, with 13 bases between. CDR3 sequence: CSGRDGPNEQFF. The CDR3, as DNA: TGCAGCGGACGGGACGGCCCCAATGAGCAGTTCTTC.

The rearrangement joins TRBV15 to TRBJ1-5; D gene ambiguous. The CDR3 spans 17 residues. V lost 4 bases and J lost 3, with 19 bases in between. CDR1 is LNHNV and CDR2 is YYDKDF in the germline V gene (reference sequence). The CDR3 coding sequence is TGTGCCACCAGCAAACCTCGGACGGCCGGTCCCAATCAGCCCCAGCATTTT. Protein product: CATSKPRTAGPNQPQHF.

The CDR3 coding sequence is TGCGCCAGCACTAACGAAAGACAGAGAGAAAACATTCAGTACTTC. This gives the protein CASTNERQRENIQYF. The chain carries TRBV10-2 and TRBJ2-4; D is perhaps TRBD1 (5 bases). V lost 7 bases, J lost 5 bases, and 18 bases lay in between. Germline CDR1 is WSHSY and CDR2 is SAAADI. The CDR3 sequence is 15 residues long.

This chain links TRBV30 with TRBJ2-1; no definite D call. V gave up 1 base and J gave up 0 bases, with 10 bases separating them. This CDR3 has 15 residues. Germline values: CDR1 GTSNPN, CDR2 SVGIG (reference sequence). The CDR3 is CAWSGRIDSYNEQFF. The CDR3 nucleotides are TGTGCCTGGAGTGGTCGGATAGACTCCTACAATGAGCAGTTCTTC.

The V gene is TRBV2, the J gene TRBJ1-2; possible D gene TRBD1, 5 bases. Trimming stripped 2 bases from V and 0 bases from J, with 10 bases between. Germline CDR1 SNHLY, CDR2 FYNNEI. The CDR3 length is 15 residues. The CDR3 reads CASSERTTPNYGYTF. As DNA, the CDR3 is TGTGCCAGCAGTGAACGGACAACGCCTAACTATGGCTACACCTTC.

This clonotype was seen only a few times. The rearrangement links TRBV7-2 to TRBJ2-2, with 9 bases aligning to TRBD1. J lost 4 bases, V lost 6 bases, and 6 bases had no gene match. Germline V gene sequence: CDR1 SGHTA, CDR2 FQGNSA. There are 15 residues in the CDR3. The CDR3 region is CASRTGTGSTGELFF. For the CDR3, the DNA is TGTGCCAGCAGGACCGGGACAGGGAGCACCGGGGAGCTGTTTTTT.

This clonotype showed up just a few times. The rearrangement uses TRBV5-1 and TRBJ2-3; 7 bases map to TRBD1. CDR3 length equals 14 residues. Losses at the gene ends were 2 bases for V and 4 bases for J; bases not matched to a gene: 4. The germline CDR1 and CDR2 sequences are SGHRS and YFSETQ. The CDR3 DNA follows: TGCGCCAGCAGCTTTAGACAGGGCCCAGATACGCAGTATTTT. This sequence encodes CASSFRQGPDTQYF. Supplemented by reference TRBV5-1 and TRBJ2-3, the full variable domain reads KAGVTQTPRYLIKTRGQQVTLSCSPISGHRSVSWYQQTPGQGLQFLFEYFSETQRNKGNFPGRFSGRQFSNSRSEMNVSTLELGDSALYLCASSFRQGPDTQYFGPGTRLTVL.

The chain recombines TRBV9 with TRBJ2-3, with D possibly being TRBD2 (5 bases). CDR1 and CDR2 from the germline V gene are SGDLS and YYNGEE. Deletions cut 0 bases from V and 1 base from J, with 12 bases between. There are 16 residues in the CDR3. The CDR3 bases are TGTGCCAGCAGCGTAGGTGGTAGCGAACGCACAGATACGCAGTATTTT. This translates into CASSVGGSERTDTQYF.

This clonotype showed up just a few times. The chain couples TRBV5-1 to TRBJ2-2, with D perhaps TRBD1 or TRBD2 (6 bases each). Looked up from germline, CDR1 is SGHRS and CDR2 is YFSETQ. V was clipped by 1 base and J by 4 bases, with 11 bases between them. This CDR3 has 15 amino acids. Written as DNA, the CDR3 is TGCGCCAGCAGCTTGTCCGGGGGCTTCACCGGGGAGCTGTTTTTT. Its protein is CASSLSGGFTGELFF.

CDR3 sequence: CASSHSRPFSGTEAFF. The CDR3 coding sequence is TGTGCCAGCTCACACTCCCGTCCCTTTTCGGGCACTGAAGCTTTCTTT. This chain connects TRBV18 to TRBJ1-1, with D unresolved. The CDR3 is made up of 16 amino acids. In germline, CDR1 is KGHSH, CDR2 LQKENI. V lost 4 bases to trimming and J lost 4 bases, with 19 bases between them.

This clonotype was detected many times. The V gene is TRBV20-1, the J gene TRBJ2-3, with 9 bases fitting TRBD2. In germline, CDR1 is DFQATT, CDR2 SNEGSKA (reference sequence). V was clipped by 2 bases and J by 2 bases; unmatched bases: 2. The CDR3 is 14 amino acids. CDR3 region: CSARRLAATDTQYF. CDR3 DNA: TGCAGTGCTAGAAGACTAGCGGCCACAGATACGCAGTATTTT.

V and J are TRBV5-1 and TRBJ2-7; TRBD2 agrees at 13 bases. From germline, CDR1 is SGHRS and CDR2 YFSETQ. This CDR3 region has 16 residues. After removal of 4 bases from V and 4 bases from J, the junction contained 8 bases not matched to a gene. Here the CDR3 reads CASSPPGTSGTYEQYF. As DNA, the CDR3 is TGCGCCAGCAGCCCTCCCGGGACTAGCGGGACTTACGAGCAGTACTTC.

This clonotype was detected only a few times. The chain joins TRBV20-1 to TRBJ2-5; a weak D match, TRBD2 (5 bases). Trimming stripped 3 bases from V and 4 bases from J, with 21 bases between. CDR1 and CDR2 from the germline V gene are DFQATT and SNEGSKA (reference sequence). The CDR3 length is 16 residues. CDR3 coding DNA: TGCAGTGCTAGGCCTGACCTAACTAGGTTTATAGAGACCCAGTACTTC. The encoded protein is CSARPDLTRFIETQYF.

This clonotype appeared a few times. This sequence joins TRBV7-9 and TRBJ1-1, with D unresolved. The germline gives CDR1 SEHNR, CDR2 FQNEAQ (reference sequence). The CDR3 sequence is 16 residues long. Between the trimmed V and J ends, which lost 2 bases and 6 bases, there was a span of 19 bases. Here the CDR3 reads CASSLSVSPDNPEAFF. DNA of the CDR3: TGTGCCAGCAGCTTAAGCGTGTCCCCCGACAATCCTGAAGCTTTCTTT. Filled out from reference TRBV7-9 and TRBJ1-1, the complete variable domain reads DTGVSQNPRHKITKRGQNVTFRCDPISEHNRLYWYRQTLGQGPEFLTYFQNEAQLEKSRLLSDRFSAERPKGSFSTLEIQRTEQGDSAMYLCASSLSVSPDNPEAFFGQGTRLTVV.

This clonotype was seen more than once but under ten times. CDR3 bases: TGTGCCAGCGGACAATATGGGGTGGAGACCCAGTACTTC. This gives the protein CASGQYGVETQYF. V and J are TRBV7-9 and TRBJ2-5, with a tentative D call TRBD1 (5 bases). Trimming took 8 bases from V and 5 from J, leaving 15 bases between them. The CDR3 length is 13 residues. The germline gives CDR1 SEHNR, CDR2 FQNEAQ (reference sequence).

The chain is built from TRBV5-1 and TRBJ1-1, with D uncertain. CDR3 length: 14 amino acids. V was trimmed by 0 bases and J by 1 base, leaving 7 bases between them. Germline CDR1 and CDR2: SGHRS and YFSETQ. The CDR3 coding sequence is TGCGCCAGCAGCTTGGAGGCTCGGAACACTGAAGCTTTCTTT. It codes for CASSLEARNTEAFF.

The sample holds a few counts of this clonotype. J is TRBJ2-1 and V is TRBV20-1, with 10 nucleotides matching TRBD1. CDR1 and CDR2 from the germline V gene are DFQATT and SNEGSKA (reference sequence). The V and J ends lost 5 bases and 9 bases, in that order; junction bases with no gene match: 7. The CDR3 contains 13 residues. CDR3 DNA sequence: TGCAGTGCTTCCGGGACAGGGGATGCTGAGCAGTTCTTC. This gives the protein CSASGTGDAEQFF.

This clonotype was seen a handful of times. The chain carries TRBV7-3 and TRBJ2-2; no clear D gene. Germline V CDR1 and CDR2: SGHTA, FQGTGA. The CDR3 covers 14 residues. V dropped 3 bases and J dropped 0 bases, with 5 bases sitting between them. The CDR3 sequence: CASSFSANTGELFF. CDR3 bases: TGTGCCAGCAGCTTTTCCGCGAACACCGGGGAGCTGTTTTTT.